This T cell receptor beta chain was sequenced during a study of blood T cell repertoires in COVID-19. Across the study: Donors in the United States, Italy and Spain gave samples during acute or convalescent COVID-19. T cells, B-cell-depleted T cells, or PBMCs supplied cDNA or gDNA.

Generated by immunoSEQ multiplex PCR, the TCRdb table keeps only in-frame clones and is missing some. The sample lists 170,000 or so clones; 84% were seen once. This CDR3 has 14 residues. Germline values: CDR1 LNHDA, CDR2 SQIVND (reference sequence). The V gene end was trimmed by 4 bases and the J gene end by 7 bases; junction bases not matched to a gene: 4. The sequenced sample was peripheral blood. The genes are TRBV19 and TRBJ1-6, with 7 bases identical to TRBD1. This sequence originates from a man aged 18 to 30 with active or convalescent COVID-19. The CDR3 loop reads CASSKGAGNSPLHF. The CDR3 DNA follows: TGTGCCAGTAGTAAGGGGGCAGGGAATTCACCCCTCCACTTT.